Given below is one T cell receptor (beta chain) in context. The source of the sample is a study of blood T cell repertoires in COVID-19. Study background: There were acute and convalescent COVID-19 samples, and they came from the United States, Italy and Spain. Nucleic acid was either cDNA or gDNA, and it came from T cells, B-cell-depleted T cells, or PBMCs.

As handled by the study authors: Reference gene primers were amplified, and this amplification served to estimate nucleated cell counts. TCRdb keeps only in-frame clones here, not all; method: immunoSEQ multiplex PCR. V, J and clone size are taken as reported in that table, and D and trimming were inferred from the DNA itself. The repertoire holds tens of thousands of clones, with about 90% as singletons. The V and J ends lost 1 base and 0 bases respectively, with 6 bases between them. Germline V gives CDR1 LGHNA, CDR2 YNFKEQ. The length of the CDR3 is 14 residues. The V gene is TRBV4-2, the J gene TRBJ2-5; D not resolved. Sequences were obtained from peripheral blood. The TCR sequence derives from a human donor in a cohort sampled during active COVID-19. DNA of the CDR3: TGTGCCAGCAGCCAAGCTTTAGACCAAGAGACCCAGTACTTC. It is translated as CASSQALDQETQYF.